The source of this T cell receptor beta chain is a study of cytomegalovirus exposure and HLA in healthy donors. Use of 60 Vbeta and 13 Jbeta primers characterized the PCR. TCRdb's table, derived via immunoSEQ multiplex PCR, lists solely in-frame clones and lacks some. The data hold some 180,000 clones, with around 77% observed a single time. Between the trimmed V and J ends, which lost 4 bases and 5 bases, there was a span of 18 bases. This CDR3 has 15 amino acids. Germline lookup yields CDR1 SGDLS and CDR2 YYNGEE. This TCR came from a woman aged 25 to 39 in good health and CMV-seronegative. The chain links TRBV9 to TRBJ2-5, with D possibly TRBD2 on 7 matching bases. The sample comprised PBMCs. This CDR3 reads CASSFRGAFGETQYF. CDR3 bases: TGTGCCAGCAGCTTTCGGGGGGCCTTCGGGGAGACCCAGTACTTC.